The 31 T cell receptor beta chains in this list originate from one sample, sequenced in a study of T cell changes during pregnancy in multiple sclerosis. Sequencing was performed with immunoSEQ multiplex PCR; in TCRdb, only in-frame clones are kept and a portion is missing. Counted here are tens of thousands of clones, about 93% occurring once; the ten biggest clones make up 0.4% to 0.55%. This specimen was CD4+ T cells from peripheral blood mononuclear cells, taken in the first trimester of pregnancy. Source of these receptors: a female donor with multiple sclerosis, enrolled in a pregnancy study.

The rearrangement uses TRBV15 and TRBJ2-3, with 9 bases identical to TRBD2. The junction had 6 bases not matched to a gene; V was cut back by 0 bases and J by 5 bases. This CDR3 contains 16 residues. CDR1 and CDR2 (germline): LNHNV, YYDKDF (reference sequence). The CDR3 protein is CATSREWRGGQDTQYF. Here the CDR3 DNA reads TGTGCCACCAGCAGAGAATGGCGGGGGGGCCAAGATACGCAGTATTTT.

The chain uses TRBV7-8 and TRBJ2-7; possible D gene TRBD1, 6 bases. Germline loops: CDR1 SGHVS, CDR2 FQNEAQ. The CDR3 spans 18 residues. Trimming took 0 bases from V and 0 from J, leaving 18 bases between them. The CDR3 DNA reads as TGTGCCAGCAGCTTAGCAAATATACTTACAGGGAGCTCCTACGAGCAGTACTTC. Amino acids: CASSLANILTGSSYEQYF.

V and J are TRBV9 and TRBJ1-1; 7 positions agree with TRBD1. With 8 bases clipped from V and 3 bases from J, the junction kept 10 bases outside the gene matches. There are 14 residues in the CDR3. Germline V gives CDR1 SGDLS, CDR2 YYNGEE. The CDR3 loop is CASGQGVGYTEAFF. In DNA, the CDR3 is TGTGCCAGTGGCCAGGGGGTAGGTTACACTGAAGCTTTCTTT.

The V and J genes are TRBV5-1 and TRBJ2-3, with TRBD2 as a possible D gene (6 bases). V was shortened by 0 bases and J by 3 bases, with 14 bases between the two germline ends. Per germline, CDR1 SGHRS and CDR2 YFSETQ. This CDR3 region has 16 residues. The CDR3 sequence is CASSLVGSGTTDTQYF. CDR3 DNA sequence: TGCGCCAGCAGCTTGGTCGGCTCAGGGACTACAGATACGCAGTATTTT.

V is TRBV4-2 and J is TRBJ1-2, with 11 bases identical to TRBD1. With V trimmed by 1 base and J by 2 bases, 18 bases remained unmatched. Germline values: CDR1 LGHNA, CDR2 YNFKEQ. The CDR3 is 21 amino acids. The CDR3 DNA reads TGTGCCAGCAGCCAAGTAAACTTCGGTGGACAGGGGGCCCGAGGAAACTATGGCTACACCTTC. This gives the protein CASSQVNFGGQGARGNYGYTF.

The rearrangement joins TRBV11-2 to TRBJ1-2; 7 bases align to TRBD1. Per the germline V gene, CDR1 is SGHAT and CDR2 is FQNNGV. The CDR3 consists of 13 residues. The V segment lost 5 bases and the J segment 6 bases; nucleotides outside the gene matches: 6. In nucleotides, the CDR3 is TGTGCCAGCAGCACCGACAGGGTTCATGGCTACACCTTC. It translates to CASSTDRVHGYTF.

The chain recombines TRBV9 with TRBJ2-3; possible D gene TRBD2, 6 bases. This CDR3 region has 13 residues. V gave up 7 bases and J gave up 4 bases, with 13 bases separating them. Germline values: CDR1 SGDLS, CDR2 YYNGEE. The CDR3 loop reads CASVGREADTQYF. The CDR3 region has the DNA TGTGCCAGCGTTGGTAGGGAGGCAGATACGCAGTATTTT.

Here the CDR3 DNA reads TGTGCCAGCAGCGTAGACTTGTTAGGGGGAATCTATGGCTACACCTTC. It yields the protein CASSVDLLGGIYGYTF. The chain recombines TRBV9 with TRBJ1-2; possibly TRBD1 for D (6 bases). Germline V gives CDR1 SGDLS, CDR2 YYNGEE. This CDR3 has 16 amino acids. Trimming removed 0 bases at V and 4 bases at J, with 16 bases between.

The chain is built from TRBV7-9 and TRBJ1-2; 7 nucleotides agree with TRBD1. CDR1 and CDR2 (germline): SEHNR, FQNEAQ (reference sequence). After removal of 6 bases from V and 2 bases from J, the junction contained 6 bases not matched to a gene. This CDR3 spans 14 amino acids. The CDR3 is CASSFAGQNYGYTF. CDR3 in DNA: TGTGCCAGCAGTTTCGCGGGACAGAACTATGGCTACACCTTC.

For the CDR3, the DNA is TGCGCCCTCGGGTATCAGCCCCAGCATTTT. It encodes CALGYQPQHF. The V and J genes are TRBV20-1 and TRBJ1-5; D remains ambiguous. CDR1 and CDR2 from the germline V gene are DFQATT and SNEGSKA (reference sequence). The CDR3 has 10 amino acids.

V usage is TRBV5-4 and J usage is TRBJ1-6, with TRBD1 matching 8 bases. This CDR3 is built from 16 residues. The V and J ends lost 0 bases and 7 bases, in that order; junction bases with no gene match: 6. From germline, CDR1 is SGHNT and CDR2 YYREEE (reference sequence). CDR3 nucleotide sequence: TGTGCCAGCAGCTTGGAGGCGGGACAGGTCAATTCACCCCTCCACTTT. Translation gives CASSLEAGQVNSPLHF. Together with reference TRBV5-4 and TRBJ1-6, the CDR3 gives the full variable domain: ETGVTQSPTHLIKTRGQQVTLRCSSQSGHNTVSWYQQALGQGPQFIFQYYREEENGRGNFPPRFSGLQFPNYSSELNVNALELDDSALYLCASSLEAGQVNSPLHFGNGTRLTVT.

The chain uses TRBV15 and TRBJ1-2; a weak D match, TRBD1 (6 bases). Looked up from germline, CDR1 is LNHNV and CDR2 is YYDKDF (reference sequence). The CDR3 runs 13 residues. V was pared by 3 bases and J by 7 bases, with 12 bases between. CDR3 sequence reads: CATSSRTGSGYTF. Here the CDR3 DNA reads TGTGCCACCAGCAGCAGAACAGGGAGTGGCTACACCTTC.

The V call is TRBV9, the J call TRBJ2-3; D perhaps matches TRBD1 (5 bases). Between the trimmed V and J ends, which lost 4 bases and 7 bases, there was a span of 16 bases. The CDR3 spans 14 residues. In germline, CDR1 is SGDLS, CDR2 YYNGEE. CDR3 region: CASSQETPGNTQYF. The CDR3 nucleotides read TGTGCCAGCAGCCAGGAAACTCCAGGGAATACGCAGTATTTT.

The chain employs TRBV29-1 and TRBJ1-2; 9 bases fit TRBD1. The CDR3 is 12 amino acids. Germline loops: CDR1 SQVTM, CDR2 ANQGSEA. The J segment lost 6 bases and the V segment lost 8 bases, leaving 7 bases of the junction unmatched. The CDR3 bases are TGCAGCACATGGACAGGGGACGATGGCTACACCTTC. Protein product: CSTWTGDDGYTF.

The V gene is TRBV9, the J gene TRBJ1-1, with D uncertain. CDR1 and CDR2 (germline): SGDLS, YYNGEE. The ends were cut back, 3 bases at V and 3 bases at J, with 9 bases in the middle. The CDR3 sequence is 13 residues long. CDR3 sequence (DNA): TGTGCCAGCAGCGGAGCCATACACACTGAAGCTTTCTTT. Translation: CASSGAIHTEAFF.

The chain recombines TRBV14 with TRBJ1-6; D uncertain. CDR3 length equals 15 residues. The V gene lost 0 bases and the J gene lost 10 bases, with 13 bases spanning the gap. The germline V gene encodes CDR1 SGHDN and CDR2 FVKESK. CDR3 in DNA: TGTGCCAGCAGCCAAGAACCCCGCGCGAGGTCACCCCTCCACTTT. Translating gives CASSQEPRARSPLHF.

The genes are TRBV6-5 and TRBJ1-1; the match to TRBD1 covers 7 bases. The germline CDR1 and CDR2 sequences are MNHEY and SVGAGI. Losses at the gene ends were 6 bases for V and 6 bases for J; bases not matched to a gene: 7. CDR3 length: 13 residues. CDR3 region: CASRPDRKAEAFF. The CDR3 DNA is TGTGCCAGCAGGCCGGACAGGAAAGCTGAAGCTTTCTTT.

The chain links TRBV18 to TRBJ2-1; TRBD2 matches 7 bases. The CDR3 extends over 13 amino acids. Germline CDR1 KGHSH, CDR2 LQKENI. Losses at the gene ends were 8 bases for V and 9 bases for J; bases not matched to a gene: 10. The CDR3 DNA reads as TGTGCCAGCCCAACCGGGGAGGGCAGTGAGCAGTTCTTC. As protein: CASPTGEGSEQFF.

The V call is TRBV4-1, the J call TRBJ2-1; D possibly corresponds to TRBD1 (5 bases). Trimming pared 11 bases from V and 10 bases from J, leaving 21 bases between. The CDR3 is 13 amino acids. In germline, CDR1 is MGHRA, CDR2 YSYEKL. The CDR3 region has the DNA TGCGCCCCTTACCCGCTGCAGGGTTGCGAGCAGTTCTTC. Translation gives CAPYPLQGCEQFF.

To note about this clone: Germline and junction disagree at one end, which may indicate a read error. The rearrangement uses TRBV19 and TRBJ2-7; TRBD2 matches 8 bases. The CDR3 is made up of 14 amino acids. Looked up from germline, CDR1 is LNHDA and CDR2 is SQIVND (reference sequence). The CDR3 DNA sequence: TGTGCCAGTGGTATTAGCGGGGTCTCCTACGAGCAGTACTTC. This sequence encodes CASGISGVSYEQYF. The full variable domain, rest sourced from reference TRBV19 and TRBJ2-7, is DGGITQSPKYLFRKEGQNVTLSCEQNLNHDAMYWYRQDPGQGLRLIYYSQIVNDFQKGDIAEGYSVSREKKESFPLTVTSAQKNPTAFYLCASGISGVSYEQYFGPGTRLTVT.

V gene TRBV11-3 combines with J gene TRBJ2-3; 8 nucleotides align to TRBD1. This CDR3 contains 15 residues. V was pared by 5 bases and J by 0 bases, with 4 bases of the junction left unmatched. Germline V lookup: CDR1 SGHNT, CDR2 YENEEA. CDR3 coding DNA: TGTGCCAGCAGCAAATACAGGGGGAGCACAGATACGCAGTATTTT. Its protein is CASSKYRGSTDTQYF.

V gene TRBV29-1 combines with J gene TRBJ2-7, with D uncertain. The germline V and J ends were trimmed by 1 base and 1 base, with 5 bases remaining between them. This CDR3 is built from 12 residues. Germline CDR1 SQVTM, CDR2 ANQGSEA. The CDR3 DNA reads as TGCAGCGTTGAAGGGAGATCCTACGAGCAGTACTTC. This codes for CSVEGRSYEQYF.

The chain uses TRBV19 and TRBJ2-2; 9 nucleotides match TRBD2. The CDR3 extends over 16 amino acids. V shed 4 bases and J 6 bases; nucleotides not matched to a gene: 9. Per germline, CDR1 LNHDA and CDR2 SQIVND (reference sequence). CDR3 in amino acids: CASSTRRGGHAGELFF. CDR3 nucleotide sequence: TGTGCCAGTAGTACGCGGCGGGGGGGCCACGCCGGGGAGCTGTTTTTT.

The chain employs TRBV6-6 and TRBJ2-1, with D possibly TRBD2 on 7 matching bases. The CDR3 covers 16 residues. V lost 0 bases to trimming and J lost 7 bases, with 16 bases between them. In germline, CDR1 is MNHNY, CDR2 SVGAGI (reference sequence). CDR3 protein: CASSYSGGGLGNEQFF. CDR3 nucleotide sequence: TGTGCCAGCAGTTACTCAGGCGGGGGCCTGGGAAATGAGCAGTTCTTC.

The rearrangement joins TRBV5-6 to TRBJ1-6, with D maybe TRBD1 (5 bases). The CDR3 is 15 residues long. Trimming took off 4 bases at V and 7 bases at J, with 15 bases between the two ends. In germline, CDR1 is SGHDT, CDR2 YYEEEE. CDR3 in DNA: TGTGCCAGCAGCCTGGGAAAGGGGAGGAATTCACCCCTCCACTTT. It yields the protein CASSLGKGRNSPLHF.

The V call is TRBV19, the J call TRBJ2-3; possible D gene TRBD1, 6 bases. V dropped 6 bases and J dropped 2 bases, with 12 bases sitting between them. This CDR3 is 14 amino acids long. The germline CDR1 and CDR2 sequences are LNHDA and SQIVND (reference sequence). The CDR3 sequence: CASRSTGFTDTQYF. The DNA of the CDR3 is TGTGCCAGTAGATCGACAGGCTTCACAGATACGCAGTATTTT.

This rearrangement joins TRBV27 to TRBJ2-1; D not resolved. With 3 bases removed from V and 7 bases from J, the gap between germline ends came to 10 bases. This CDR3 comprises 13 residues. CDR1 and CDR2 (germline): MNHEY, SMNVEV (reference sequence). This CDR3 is CASSFASVNEQFF. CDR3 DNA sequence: TGTGCCAGCAGTTTTGCTAGTGTGAATGAGCAGTTCTTC.

The chain's CDR3 is CASSPGGRGISSYEQYF. CDR3 in DNA: TGTGCCAGCAGCCCCGGCGGGCGGGGTATAAGCTCCTACGAGCAGTACTTC. The chain couples TRBV7-9 to TRBJ2-7; perhaps TRBD2 as D (6 bases). Trimming took off 5 bases at V and 0 bases at J, with 20 bases between the two ends. Germline CDR1 reads SEHNR; CDR2 reads FQNEAQ (reference sequence). The CDR3 consists of 17 residues.

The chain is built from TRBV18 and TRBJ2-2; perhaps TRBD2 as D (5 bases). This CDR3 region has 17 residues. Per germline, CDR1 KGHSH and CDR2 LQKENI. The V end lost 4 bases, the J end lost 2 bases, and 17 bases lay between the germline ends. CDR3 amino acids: CASSLAPGISNTGELFF. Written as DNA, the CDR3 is TGTGCCAGCTCACTGGCCCCCGGGATTTCCAACACCGGGGAGCTGTTTTTT.

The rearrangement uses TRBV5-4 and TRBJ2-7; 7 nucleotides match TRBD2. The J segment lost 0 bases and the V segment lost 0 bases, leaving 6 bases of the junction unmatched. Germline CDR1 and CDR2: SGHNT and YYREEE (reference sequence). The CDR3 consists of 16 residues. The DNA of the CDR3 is TGTGCCAGCAGCTTGGGTTCAGTAGCGGGCTCCTACGAGCAGTACTTC. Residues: CASSLGSVAGSYEQYF.

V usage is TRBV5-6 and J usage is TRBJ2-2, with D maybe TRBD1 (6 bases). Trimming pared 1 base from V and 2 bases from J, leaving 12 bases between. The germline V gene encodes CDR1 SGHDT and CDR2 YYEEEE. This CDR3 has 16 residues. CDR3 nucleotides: TGTGCCAGCAGCTTGCCGGGACACACTAACACCGGGGAGCTGTTTTTT. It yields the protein CASSLPGHTNTGELFF.